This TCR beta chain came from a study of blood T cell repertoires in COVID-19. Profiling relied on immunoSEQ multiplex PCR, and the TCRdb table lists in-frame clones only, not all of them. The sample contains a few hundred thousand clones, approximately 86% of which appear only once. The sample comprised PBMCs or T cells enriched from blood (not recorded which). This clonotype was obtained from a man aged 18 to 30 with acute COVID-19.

CDR3 bases: TGTGCCAGCAGCTCCCCGGGACTTAGCACAGATACGCAGTATTTT. Its protein product is CASSSPGLSTDTQYF. The chain couples TRBV3-1 (or the pseudogene TRBV3-2) to TRBJ2-3; weak D call: TRBD2 (6 bases). Deletions cut 5 bases from V and 0 bases from J, with 12 bases between. CDR3 size: 15 residues. Per germline, CDR1 LGHDT and CDR2 YNNKEL (reference sequence).